This TCR beta chain was sequenced in a study of blood T cell repertoires in COVID-19. Study overall: Sample material is recorded as cDNA or gDNA derived from T cells, B-cell-depleted T cells, or PBMCs.

V lost 4 bases and J lost 1; bases outside the gene matches: 6. Germline V lookup: CDR1 SGHDT, CDR2 YYEEEE. The CDR3 is 16 residues long. Original analysis: Amplification of reference gene primers provided the estimated nucleated cell counts. Sequenced by immunoSEQ multiplex PCR; TCRdb stores in-frame clones only, minus some. V and J calls and clone size come straight from that table; D and trimming were deduced from the DNA. The sample has approximately 240,000 clones, roughly three quarters seen once; the top ten hold roughly 4%. The V and J genes are TRBV5-6 and TRBJ2-5; 11 bases are shared with TRBD1. The origin of this receptor is a woman between 40 and 55 years old with active or convalescent COVID-19. Specimen: peripheral blood. The CDR3, as DNA: TGTGCCAGCAGCCCCGCCGGGACAGGGGGCCAAGAGACCCAGTACTTC. The encoded protein is CASSPAGTGGQETQYF.